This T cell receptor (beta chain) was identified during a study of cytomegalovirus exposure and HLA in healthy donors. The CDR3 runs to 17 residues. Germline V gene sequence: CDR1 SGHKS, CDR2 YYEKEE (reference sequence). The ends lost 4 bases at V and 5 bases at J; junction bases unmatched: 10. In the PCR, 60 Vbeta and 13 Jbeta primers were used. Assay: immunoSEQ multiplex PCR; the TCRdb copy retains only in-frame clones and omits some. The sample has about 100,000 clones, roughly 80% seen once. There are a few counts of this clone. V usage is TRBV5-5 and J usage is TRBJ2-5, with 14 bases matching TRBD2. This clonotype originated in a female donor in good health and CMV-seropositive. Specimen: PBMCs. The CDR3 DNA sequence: TGTGCCAGCAGCCCCCCGGGACTAGCGGGAGTAGGTGAGACCCAGTACTTC. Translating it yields CASSPPGLAGVGETQYF. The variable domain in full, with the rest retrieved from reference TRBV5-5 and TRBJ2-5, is DAGVTQSPTHLIKTRGQQVTLRCSPISGHKSVSWYQQVLGQGPQFIFQYYEKEERGRGNFPDRFSARQFPNYSSELNVNALLLGDSALYLCASSPPGLAGVGETQYFGPGTRLLVL.